A single sample gave rise to the 14 T cell receptor beta chains below, sequenced in a study of T cells in Graves' hyperthyroidism and ophthalmopathy. TCR beta CDR3 region amplification was performed from RNA transcripts. HTBI primers were the set used in a first-round RT-PCR of the TCR CDR3. A single record per CDR3 protein comes from TCRdb applying MiXCR to the multiplex PCR reads. The sample lists more than 350,000 distinct CDR3 sequences; around 15% were seen once. The sample comprised blood. The receptors come from a woman aged 60 to 75 with Graves' ophthalmopathy.

This sequence joins TRBV5-1 and TRBJ1-4; D possibly corresponds to TRBD1 (5 bases). Trimming shortened V by 4 bases and J by 3 bases, and 10 bases separated the two germline ends. This CDR3 has 14 residues. CDR1 and CDR2 (germline): SGHRS, YFSETQ. The CDR3 protein is CASSPTGANEKLFF. The DNA for the CDR3 is TGCGCCAGCAGCCCCACGGGGGCTAATGAAAAACTGTTTTTT.

This clonotype was counted at least ten times. The chain has TRBV11-2 and TRBJ2-5; no reliable D call. The CDR3 sequence is 13 residues long. V was shortened by 1 base and J by 5 bases, with 8 bases between the two germline ends. CDR1 is SGHAT, CDR2 FQNNGV, per germline. The CDR3 here is CASSLGMRETQYF. The CDR3 DNA is TGTGCCAGCAGCTTAGGAATGCGGGAGACCCAGTACTTC.

In its sample, this clonotype was seen many times. The rearrangement joins TRBV6-1 to TRBJ2-3, with D unresolved. Per germline, CDR1 MNHNS and CDR2 SASEGT. V dropped 11 bases and J dropped 4 bases, with 19 bases sitting between them. The CDR3 is 14 amino acids. Here the CDR3 reads CASKGPGESDTQYF. As DNA, the CDR3 is TGTGCCTCAAAAGGGCCGGGCGAGTCAGATACGCAGTATTTT.

This clonotype was found many times. The rearrangement uses TRBV20-1 and TRBJ1-1; TRBD1 matches 7 bases. The CDR3 is made up of 11 amino acids. The V segment lost 4 bases and the J segment 13 bases; nucleotides outside the gene matches: 9. Germline lookup yields CDR1 DFQATT and CDR2 SNEGSKA (reference sequence). The DNA for the CDR3 is TGCAGTGCTACGGGACAGAGGTTTGGTTTCTTT. It translates to CSATGQRFGFF.

The genes are TRBV19 and TRBJ1-3; no clear D gene. This CDR3 has 15 residues. The germline gives CDR1 LNHDA, CDR2 SQIVND (reference sequence). Trimming left V 2 bases short and J 0 bases short, with 8 bases between. The CDR3 protein is CASSISRASGNTIYF. The CDR3 DNA follows: TGTGCCAGTAGTATAAGCCGGGCCTCTGGAAACACCATATATTTT.

The sample holds many counts of this clonotype. This sequence joins TRBV2 and TRBJ2-7, with D possibly being TRBD2 (7 bases). This CDR3 is built from 13 residues. V was cut by 6 bases and J by 4 bases, with 13 bases left in between. Germline V gene sequence: CDR1 SNHLY, CDR2 FYNNEI. The CDR3 region has the DNA TGTGCCAGCAGAAGAGGGGGGGATTACGAGCAGTACTTC. This encodes CASRRGGDYEQYF.

This clonotype occurred many times. The V gene is TRBV7-8, the J gene TRBJ1-5; no reliable D call. V gave up 6 bases and J gave up 2 bases, with 20 bases separating them. This CDR3 is 17 amino acids long. Germline lookup yields CDR1 SGHVS and CDR2 FQNEAQ. CDR3 sequence (DNA): TGTGCCAGCAGAGAGGAGGGTGCGGGATCGGGCAATCAGCCCCAGCATTTT. Protein: CASREEGAGSGNQPQHF.

This clonotype has at least ten counts. The chain carries TRBV20-1 and TRBJ2-3, with D tentatively TRBD1 (5 bases). V lost 5 bases to trimming and J lost 2 bases, with 8 bases between them. Germline V gene lookup returns CDR1 DFQATT and CDR2 SNEGSKA (reference sequence). The length of the CDR3 is 12 residues. CDR3 in amino acids: CSACRVTDTQYF. The CDR3 region has the DNA TGCAGTGCTTGCAGGGTCACAGATACGCAGTATTTT.

There are many counts of this clonotype. The chain uses TRBV5-8 and TRBJ2-7; tentatively, D is TRBD1 or TRBD2 (6 bases each). This CDR3 is 14 amino acids long. Germline V gene sequence: CDR1 SGHTS, CDR2 YDEGEE. The ends were cut back, 4 bases at V and 0 bases at J, with 11 bases in the middle. The CDR3 DNA sequence: TGTGCCAGCAGCGGCAGGGGACTCTCCTACGAGCAGTACTTC. Protein product: CASSGRGLSYEQYF.

The sample holds many counts of this clonotype. The chain has TRBV5-1 and TRBJ1-1; D is uncertain. Trimming stripped 1 base from V and 0 bases from J, with 10 bases between. Germline CDR1 is SGHRS and CDR2 is YFSETQ. This CDR3 has 15 residues. CDR3 DNA sequence: TGCGCCAGCAGCTTGCCAGAAGCCTTGAACACTGAAGCTTTCTTT. This gives the protein CASSLPEALNTEAFF.

This clonotype turned up a few times. The junction departs from germline at one end; a sequencing error may be responsible. The CDR3 region is CASTSQPGAAGTTIYF. CDR3 in DNA: TGTGCCAGCACCTCCCAACCCGGGGCGGCTGGAACCACCATATATTTT. The rearrangement links TRBV6-1 to TRBJ1-3; D perhaps matches TRBD1 (5 bases). Per germline, CDR1 MNHNS and CDR2 SASEGT. CDR3 size: 16 residues.

This clonotype was picked up many times. The V and J genes are TRBV20-1 and TRBJ2-7; 10 bases line up with TRBD2. This CDR3 spans 15 amino acids. Germline V lookup: CDR1 DFQATT, CDR2 SNEGSKA (reference sequence). The V gene end was trimmed by 0 bases and the J gene end by 4 bases; junction bases not matched to a gene: 6. The CDR3 reads CSARDRLAGAYEQYF. CDR3 coding DNA: TGCAGTGCTAGAGATCGGCTAGCGGGAGCATACGAGCAGTACTTC.

This clonotype appeared many times. The chain uses TRBV18 and TRBJ2-1; D is possibly TRBD2 (6 bases). The CDR3 has 14 residues. Germline V CDR1 and CDR2: KGHSH, LQKENI. V was cut by 3 bases and J by 4 bases, with 10 bases left in between. CDR3 in amino acids: CASSPGGDYNEQFF. DNA for the CDR3: TGTGCCAGCTCACCGGGCGGGGATTACAATGAGCAGTTCTTC.

V usage is TRBV4-1 and J usage is TRBJ2-1; D perhaps matches TRBD2 (7 bases). Trimming took off 0 bases at V and 10 bases at J, with 28 bases between the two ends. CDR1 and CDR2 from the germline V gene are MGHRA and YSYEKL. This CDR3 is 19 amino acids long. The CDR3 nucleotides are TGCGCCAGCAGCCAAGACCAAGCTTTTGGGGGGGGCACCCCACGGGAGCAGTTCTTC. As protein: CASSQDQAFGGGTPREQFF.